This T cell receptor (beta chain) derives from a study of T-cell memory formation after mild COVID-19. This clonotype was seen more than once but under ten times. Between the trimmed V and J ends, which lost 4 bases and 1 base, there was a span of 14 bases. The CDR3 runs to 15 residues. Germline-derived CDR1 and CDR2 are SGHTA and FQGTGA. TCRdb reanalysed the 5' RACE reads using MiXCR and keeps one entry per CDR3 protein. The table has more than 300,000 distinct CDR3 sequences, roughly an eighth seen once; the top ten hold 22%. The chain has TRBV7-3 and TRBJ2-7; possible D gene TRBD2, 7 bases. The specimen was PBMCs or a T cell subset sorted from them (not recorded which). This TCR was recovered from a man aged 18 to 29 who had mild COVID-19 (a few samples of this study predate the infection). Cell type and time point are not known. The CDR3 DNA is TGTGCCAGCAGCTCCCCGGGGGGCCTTTCCTACGAGCAGTACTTC. It specifies CASSSPGGLSYEQYF. The entire variable domain, with the rest obtained from reference TRBV7-3 and TRBJ2-7, is as follows: GAGVSQTPSNKVTEKGKYVELRCDPISGHTALYWYRQSLGQGPEFLIYFQGTGAADDSGLPNDRFFAVRPEGSVSTLKIQRTERGDSAVYLCASSSPGGLSYEQYFGPGTRLTVT.